What follows are 11 T cell receptor beta chains derived from one specimen sequenced in a study of identical twins (dated by TCRdb to about 2016). The library was built by means of 5' RACE. TCRdb shows the sequencer as Illumina HiSeq 2000. TCRdb reprocessed the public reads (quality trimming at Q25 with fastp, clone calling with MiXCR) and kept in-frame beta chains. Merged by CDR3 protein, the rows form single entries marked with the most common genes and DNA. The table for this sample lists under 250,000 distinct CDR3 sequences; 7.5% of them were counted only once. The ten largest make up around 5% of the sample. The sample was also reused in another study, on yellow fever vaccine responses in identical twins.

Sequenced material: CD8+ T cells sorted from blood. These receptors all stem from a woman under 30 in good health.

In its sample, this clonotype was seen many times. The chain is built from TRBV5-6 and TRBJ2-6; 8 bases are shared with TRBD1. The V and J ends lost 3 bases and 0 bases, in that order; junction bases with no gene match: 8. The CDR3 has 18 residues. The V gene's germline CDR1 is SGHDT and CDR2 YYEEEE. CDR3 sequence (DNA): TGTGCCAGCAGCTCCGGACAGGGTCTGCGCTCTGGGGCCAACGTCCTGACTTTC. Translated, it gives CASSSGQGLRSGANVLTF.

In its sample, this clonotype was seen many times. The V call is TRBV6-5, the J call TRBJ2-3; the match to TRBD2 covers 10 bases. CDR3 size: 17 residues. Trimming cost V 3 bases and J 6 bases; bases outside gene matches: 12. Germline CDR1 is MNHEY and CDR2 is SVGAGI. The CDR3 nucleotides are TGTGCCAGCAGTTATTTAAGCGGGAGGGTCGCGTGGGATACGCAGTATTTT. Its translation: CASSYLSGRVAWDTQYF.

The sample holds a few counts of this clonotype. The V and J genes are TRBV10-2 and TRBJ2-3; D is ambiguous. This CDR3 spans 13 amino acids. Trimming removed 4 bases at V and 0 bases at J, with 5 bases between. Germline-derived CDR1 and CDR2 are WSHSY and SAAADI. In DNA, the CDR3 is TGCGCCAGCAGTGCTTTTAGCACAGATACGCAGTATTTT. It codes for CASSAFSTDTQYF.

In this sample, this clonotype turned up many times. The V and J genes are TRBV10-3 and TRBJ1-5; the D gene is possibly TRBD1 (6 bases). This CDR3 comprises 13 residues. In germline, CDR1 is ENHRY, CDR2 SYGVKD. Trimming cost V 3 bases and J 5 bases, with 8 bases left between them. The DNA for the CDR3 is TGTGCCATCAGTGACCGGGGGCATCAGCCCCAGCATTTT. It specifies CAISDRGHQPQHF.

At least ten counts were recorded for this clonotype. The CDR3 sequence is CASSYPLENEQFF. CDR3 DNA sequence: TGTGCCAGCAGTTACCCGCTGGAGAATGAGCAGTTCTTC. This chain uses TRBV28 with TRBJ2-1; D ambiguous. Trimming removed 4 bases at V and 7 bases at J, with 11 bases between. The CDR3 extends over 13 amino acids. Germline CDR1 reads MDHEN; CDR2 reads SYDVKM. Supplemented by reference TRBV28 and TRBJ2-1, the full variable domain reads DVKVTQSSRYLVKRTGEKVFLECVQDMDHENMFWYRQDPGLGLRLIYFSYDVKMKEKGDIPEGYSVSREKKERFSLILESASTNQTSMYLCASSYPLENEQFFGPGTRLTVL.

In the case of this clonotype: This may stem from a read error, because a much larger clone lies one nucleotide away. This chain connects TRBV3-1 to TRBJ2-1; 12 bases map to TRBD2. The CDR3 totals 20 residues. The germline V gene has CDR1 LGHDT and CDR2 YNNKEL (reference sequence). Here the CDR3 reads CATSTKGTSGRTAFGNEQFF. CDR3 DNA: TGTGCCACCAGCACCAAGGGAACTAGCGGGAGGACCGCGTTTGGAAATGAGCAGTTCTTC.

This clonotype was seen at least ten times. The V gene is TRBV24-1, the J gene TRBJ2-1; D is perhaps TRBD1 or TRBD2 (5 bases each). The CDR3 is made up of 15 amino acids. The V gene's germline CDR1 is KGHDR and CDR2 SFDVKD. V dropped 7 bases and J dropped 0 bases, with 12 bases sitting between them. The DNA of the CDR3 is TGTGCCACCAGGGGACCGACGAGCTCCTACAATGAGCAGTTCTTC. Its translation is CATRGPTSSYNEQFF.

Ten or more counts support this clonotype. The J gene is TRBJ2-1, the V gene TRBV5-1, with TRBD2 matching 8 bases. The CDR3 length is 14 residues. After removal of 5 bases from V and 9 bases from J, the junction contained 10 bases not matched to a gene. Germline V gives CDR1 SGHRS, CDR2 YFSETQ. The CDR3 region is CASRQAGERSEQFF. DNA of the CDR3: TGCGCCAGCAGACAAGCGGGGGAACGGAGTGAGCAGTTCTTC.

The V gene is TRBV21-1, the J gene TRBJ2-1; TRBD1, as called in the table, went unchecked against the DNA. TRBV21-1 is deemed a pseudogene. This CDR3 spans 16 amino acids. The CDR3 loop is CASSKGWQGVTDEQFF. The CDR3 DNA is TGTGCCAGCAGCAAAGGATGGCAGGGGGTAACGGATGAGCAGTTCTTC.

This chain joins TRBV12-3 or TRBV12-4 and TRBJ2-3; TRBD1 agrees at 8 bases. The V gene end was trimmed by 5 bases and the J gene end by 8 bases; junction bases not matched to a gene: 9. The CDR3 is made up of 14 amino acids. The CDR3 reads CASSAPSTGATQYF. CDR3 sequence (DNA): TGTGCCAGCAGTGCTCCCTCGACAGGGGCTACGCAGTATTTT.

This clonotype was detected only a few times. The chain is built from TRBV6-2 or TRBV6-3 and TRBJ2-1; 10 bases fit TRBD2. With V trimmed by 8 bases and J by 6 bases, 4 bases remained unmatched. The CDR3 spans 13 residues. The germline gives CDR1 MNHEY, CDR2 SVGEGT. The chain's CDR3 is CASGPSGSNEQFF. DNA of the CDR3: TGTGCCAGCGGACCTAGCGGGAGCAATGAGCAGTTCTTC.